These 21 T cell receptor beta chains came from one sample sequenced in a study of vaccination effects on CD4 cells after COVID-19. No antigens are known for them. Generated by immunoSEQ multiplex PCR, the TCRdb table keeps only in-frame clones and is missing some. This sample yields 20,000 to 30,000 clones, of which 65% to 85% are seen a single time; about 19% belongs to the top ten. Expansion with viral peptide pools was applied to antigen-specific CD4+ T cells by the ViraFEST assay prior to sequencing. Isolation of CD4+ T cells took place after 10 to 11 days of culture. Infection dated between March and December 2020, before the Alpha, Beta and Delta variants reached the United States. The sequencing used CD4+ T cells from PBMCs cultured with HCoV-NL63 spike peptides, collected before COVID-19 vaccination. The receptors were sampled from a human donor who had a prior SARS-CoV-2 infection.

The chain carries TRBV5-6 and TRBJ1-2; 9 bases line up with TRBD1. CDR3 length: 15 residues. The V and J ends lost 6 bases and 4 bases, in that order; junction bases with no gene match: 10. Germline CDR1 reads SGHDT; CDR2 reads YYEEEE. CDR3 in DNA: TGTGCCAGCAACGAAAGGGACAGGGACCTCTATGGCTACACCTTC. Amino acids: CASNERDRDLYGYTF.

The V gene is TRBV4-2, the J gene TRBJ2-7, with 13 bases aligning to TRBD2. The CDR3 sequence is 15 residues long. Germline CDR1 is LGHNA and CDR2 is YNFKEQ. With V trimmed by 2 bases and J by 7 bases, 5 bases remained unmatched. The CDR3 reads CASSQRTSGSGEQYF. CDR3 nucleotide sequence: TGTGCCAGCAGCCAACGGACTAGCGGGAGTGGTGAGCAGTACTTC.

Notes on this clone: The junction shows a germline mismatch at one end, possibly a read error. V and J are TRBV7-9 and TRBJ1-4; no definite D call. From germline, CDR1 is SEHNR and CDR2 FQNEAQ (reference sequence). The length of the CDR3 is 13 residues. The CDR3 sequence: CASRLDHQEKLFF. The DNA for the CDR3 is TGTGCCAGCAGGTTAGACCACCAAGAAAAACTGTTTTTT.

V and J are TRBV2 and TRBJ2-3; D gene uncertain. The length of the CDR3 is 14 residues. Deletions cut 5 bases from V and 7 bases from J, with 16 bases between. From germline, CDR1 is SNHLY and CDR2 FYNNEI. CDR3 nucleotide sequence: TGTGCCAGCAGTCCGGGCCAAATTCTTAATACGCAGTATTTT. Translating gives CASSPGQILNTQYF.

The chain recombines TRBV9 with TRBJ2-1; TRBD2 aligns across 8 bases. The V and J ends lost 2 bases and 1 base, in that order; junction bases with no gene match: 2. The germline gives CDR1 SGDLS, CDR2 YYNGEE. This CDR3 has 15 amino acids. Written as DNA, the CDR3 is TGTGCCAGCAGCGTCGCGGGAGGTTCCTACAATGAGCAGTTCTTC. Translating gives CASSVAGGSYNEQFF. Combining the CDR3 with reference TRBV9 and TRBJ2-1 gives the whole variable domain DSGVTQTPKHLITATGQRVTLRCSPRSGDLSVYWYQQSLDQGLQFLIQYYNGEERAKGNILERFSAQQFPDLHSELNLSSLELGDSALYFCASSVAGGSYNEQFFGPGTRLTVL.

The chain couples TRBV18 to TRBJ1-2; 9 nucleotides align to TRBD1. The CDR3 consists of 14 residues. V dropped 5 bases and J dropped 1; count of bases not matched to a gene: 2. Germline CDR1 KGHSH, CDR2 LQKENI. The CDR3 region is CASSGTGSNYGYTF. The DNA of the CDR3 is TGTGCCAGCTCAGGGACAGGGAGTAACTATGGCTACACCTTC. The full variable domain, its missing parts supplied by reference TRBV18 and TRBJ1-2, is NAGVMQNPRHLVRRRGQEARLRCSPMKGHSHVYWYRQLPEEGLKFMVYLQKENIIDESGMPKERFSAEFPKEGPSILRIQQVVRGDSAAYFCASSGTGSNYGYTFGSGTRLTVV.

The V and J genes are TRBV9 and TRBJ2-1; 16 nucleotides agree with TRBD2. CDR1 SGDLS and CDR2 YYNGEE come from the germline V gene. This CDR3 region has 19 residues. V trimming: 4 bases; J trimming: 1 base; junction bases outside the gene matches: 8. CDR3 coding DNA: TGTGCCAGCAGCCCCACGGGACTAGCGGGAGGGCGATCCTACAATGAGCAGTTCTTC. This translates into CASSPTGLAGGRSYNEQFF.

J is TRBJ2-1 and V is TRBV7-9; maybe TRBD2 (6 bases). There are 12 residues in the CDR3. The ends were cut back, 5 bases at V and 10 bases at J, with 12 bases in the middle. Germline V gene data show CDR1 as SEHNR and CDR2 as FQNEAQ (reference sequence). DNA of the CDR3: TGTGCCAGCAGCCGTAGCGGCAGGGAGCAGTTCTTC. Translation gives CASSRSGREQFF.

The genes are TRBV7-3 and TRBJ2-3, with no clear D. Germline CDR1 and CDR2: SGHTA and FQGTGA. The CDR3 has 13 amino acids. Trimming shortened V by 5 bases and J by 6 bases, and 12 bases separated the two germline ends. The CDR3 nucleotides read TGTGCCAGCAGCCCTTCAGGAAAGGATACGCAGTATTTT. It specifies CASSPSGKDTQYF.

CDR3 loop: CASSLEGLNQETQYF. CDR3 nucleotide sequence: TGTGCCAGCAGCTTGGAGGGTCTCAACCAAGAGACCCAGTACTTC. V and J are TRBV5-6 and TRBJ2-5, with D unclear. Germline loops: CDR1 SGHDT, CDR2 YYEEEE. The V end lost 0 bases, the J end lost 0 bases, and 9 bases lay between the germline ends. There are 15 residues in the CDR3.

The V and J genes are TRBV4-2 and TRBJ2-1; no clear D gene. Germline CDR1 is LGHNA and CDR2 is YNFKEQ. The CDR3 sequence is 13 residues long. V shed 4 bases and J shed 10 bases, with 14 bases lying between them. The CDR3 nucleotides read TGTGCCAGCAGCCGTAAGGATTGGTACGAGCAGTTCTTC. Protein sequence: CASSRKDWYEQFF.

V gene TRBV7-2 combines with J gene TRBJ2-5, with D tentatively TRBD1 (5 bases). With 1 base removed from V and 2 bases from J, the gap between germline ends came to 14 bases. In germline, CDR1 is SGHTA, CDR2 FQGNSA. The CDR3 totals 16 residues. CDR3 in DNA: TGTGCCAGCAGCTTAGGGTGGGCTAGGGGTCAAGAGACCCAGTACTTC. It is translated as CASSLGWARGQETQYF.

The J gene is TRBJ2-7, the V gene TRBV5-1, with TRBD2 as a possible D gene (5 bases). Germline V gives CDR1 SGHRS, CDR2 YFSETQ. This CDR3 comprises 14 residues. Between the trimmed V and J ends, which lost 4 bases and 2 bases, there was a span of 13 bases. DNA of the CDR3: TGCGCCAGCAGCCGCGGAGGCCGTCCCTACGAGCAGTACTTC. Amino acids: CASSRGGRPYEQYF.

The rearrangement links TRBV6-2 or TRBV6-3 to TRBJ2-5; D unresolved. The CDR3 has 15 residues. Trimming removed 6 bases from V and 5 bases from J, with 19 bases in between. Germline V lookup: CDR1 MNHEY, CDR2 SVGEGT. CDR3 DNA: TGTGCCAGCAGCCCCCTTGGGAAAGCGAAGGAGACCCAGTACTTC. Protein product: CASSPLGKAKETQYF.

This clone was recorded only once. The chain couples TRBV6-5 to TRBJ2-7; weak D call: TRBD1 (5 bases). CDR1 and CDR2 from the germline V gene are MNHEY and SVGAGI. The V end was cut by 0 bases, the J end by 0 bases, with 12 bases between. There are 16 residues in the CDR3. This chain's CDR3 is CASSYSIQGSSYEQYF. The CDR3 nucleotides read TGTGCCAGCAGTTACTCGATTCAGGGAAGCTCCTACGAGCAGTACTTC.

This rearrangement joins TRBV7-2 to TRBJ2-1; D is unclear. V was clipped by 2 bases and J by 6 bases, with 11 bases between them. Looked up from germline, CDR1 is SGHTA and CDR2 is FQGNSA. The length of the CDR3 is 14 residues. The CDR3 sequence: CASSLLSTPNEQFF. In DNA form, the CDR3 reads TGTGCCAGCAGCTTATTAAGTACTCCCAATGAGCAGTTCTTC. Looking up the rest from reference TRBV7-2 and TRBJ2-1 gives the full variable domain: GAGVSQSPSNKVTEKGKDVELRCDPISGHTALYWYRQSLGQGLEFLIYFQGNSAPDKSGLPSDRFSAERTGGSVSTLTIQRTQQEDSAVYLCASSLLSTPNEQFFGPGTRLTVL.

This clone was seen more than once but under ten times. This CDR3 is CASKGLWYGYTF. CDR3 DNA sequence: TGTGCCAGCAAGGGGCTTTGGTATGGCTACACCTTC. The rearrangement links TRBV2 to TRBJ1-2; D possibly corresponds to TRBD1 (5 bases). Germline assignment: CDR1 SNHLY and CDR2 FYNNEI. This CDR3 is built from 12 residues. V lost 7 bases, J lost 5 bases, and 11 bases lay in between.

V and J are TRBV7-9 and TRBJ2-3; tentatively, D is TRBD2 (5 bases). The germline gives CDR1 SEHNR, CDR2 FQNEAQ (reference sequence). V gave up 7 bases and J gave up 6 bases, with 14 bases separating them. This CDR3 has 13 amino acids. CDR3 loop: CASNFGGWDTQYF. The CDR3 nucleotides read TGTGCCAGCAACTTCGGAGGTTGGGATACGCAGTATTTT. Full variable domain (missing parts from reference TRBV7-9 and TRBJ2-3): DTGVSQNPRHKITKRGQNVTFRCDPISEHNRLYWYRQTLGQGPEFLTYFQNEAQLEKSRLLSDRFSAERPKGSFSTLEIQRTEQGDSAMYLCASNFGGWDTQYFGPGTRLTVL.

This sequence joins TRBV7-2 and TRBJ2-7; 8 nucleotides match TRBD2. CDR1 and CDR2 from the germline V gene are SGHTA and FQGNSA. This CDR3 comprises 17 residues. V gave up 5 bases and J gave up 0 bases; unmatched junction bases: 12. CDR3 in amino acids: CASSPDLLSGGSYEQYF. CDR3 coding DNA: TGTGCCAGCAGCCCGGACCTACTAAGCGGGGGCTCCTACGAGCAGTACTTC.

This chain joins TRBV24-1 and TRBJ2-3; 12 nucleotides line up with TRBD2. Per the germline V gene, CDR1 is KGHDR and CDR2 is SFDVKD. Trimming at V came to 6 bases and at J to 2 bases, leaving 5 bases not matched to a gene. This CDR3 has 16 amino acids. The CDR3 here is CATSQGLAGITDTQYF. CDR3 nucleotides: TGTGCCACCAGTCAAGGACTAGCGGGAATCACAGATACGCAGTATTTT.

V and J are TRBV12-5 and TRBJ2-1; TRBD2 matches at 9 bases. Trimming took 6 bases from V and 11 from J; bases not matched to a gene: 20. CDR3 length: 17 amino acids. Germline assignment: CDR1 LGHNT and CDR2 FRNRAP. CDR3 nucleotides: TGTGCTAGTGGCGCCTACTTAGCGGGAGAGGTAAAGTTCAAGCAGTTCTTC. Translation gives CASGAYLAGEVKFKQFF.